Following are 28 T cell receptor beta chains from one sample sequenced in a study of graft-versus-host responses after intestinal transplantation. Their specific antigens are unknown. Sequencing was performed with immunoSEQ multiplex PCR; in TCRdb, only in-frame clones are kept and a portion is missing. The data show about 85,000 clones, approximately 90% seen once. Sequencing used unstimulated CD8+ T cells sorted from spleen or lymph node cells, obtained before transplant. Receptors originate from a human donor who was the organ donor for an intestinal transplant.

The rearrangement uses TRBV9 and TRBJ1-1; 10 bases agree with TRBD1. Germline V gives CDR1 SGDLS, CDR2 YYNGEE. The CDR3 covers 16 residues. The junction had 6 bases not matched to a gene; V was cut back by 3 bases and J by 1 base. The CDR3 protein is CASSDRDRGQNTEAFF. The CDR3 DNA reads TGTGCCAGCAGCGATCGGGACAGGGGACAGAACACTGAAGCTTTCTTT.

The chain carries TRBV4-1 and TRBJ2-7; no clear D gene. Trimming shortened V by 0 bases and J by 0 bases, and 15 bases separated the two germline ends. The CDR3 length is 17 residues. Germline V gives CDR1 MGHRA, CDR2 YSYEKL. The CDR3 DNA follows: TGCGCCAGCAGCCAAGATTCGGGTCACCCTCTCTCCTACGAGCAGTACTTC. Protein product: CASSQDSGHPLSYEQYF.

The chain has TRBV30 and TRBJ1-4, with D unresolved. CDR1 is GTSNPN and CDR2 is SVGIG in the germline V gene (reference sequence). The CDR3 totals 13 residues. Deletions cut 5 bases from V and 4 bases from J, with 11 bases between. In nucleotides, the CDR3 is TGTGCCTGGGACCGGGGATTTAATGAAAAACTGTTTTTT. This sequence encodes CAWDRGFNEKLFF.

The V call is TRBV5-1, the J call TRBJ1-2; no firm D call. The germline V gene has CDR1 SGHRS and CDR2 YFSETQ. CDR3 length equals 15 residues. Trimming took off 0 bases at V and 5 bases at J, with 14 bases between the two ends. The CDR3 nucleotides read TGCGCCAGCAGCTTGGCCCTCGGGCAGGAGTATGGCTACACCTTC. This translates into CASSLALGQEYGYTF.

The CDR3 nucleotides read TGCGCCAGCAGCCCTCCCCCCCGGGACGAAGGTTATGGCTACACCTTC. This codes for CASSPPPRDEGYGYTF. The V call is TRBV4-1, the J call TRBJ1-2; D possibly corresponds to TRBD1 (5 bases). The CDR3 is 16 residues long. The germline V gene encodes CDR1 MGHRA and CDR2 YSYEKL. V was trimmed by 4 bases and J by 5 bases, leaving 20 bases between them.

The chain couples TRBV27 to TRBJ2-7; 9 bases line up with TRBD2. There are 13 residues in the CDR3. The J segment lost 2 bases and the V segment lost 7 bases, leaving 3 bases of the junction unmatched. CDR1 and CDR2 (germline): MNHEY, SMNVEV (reference sequence). The CDR3, as DNA: TGTGCCAGCAAAATAGCGGGGGCCTACGAGCAGTACTTC. It yields the protein CASKIAGAYEQYF.

V is TRBV7-6 and J is TRBJ2-5; no definite D call. This CDR3 has 14 residues. CDR1 and CDR2 from the germline V gene are SGHVS and FNYEAQ. V was clipped by 3 bases and J by 3 bases, with 11 bases between them. The CDR3, as DNA: TGTGCCAGCAGCTTGTTCCTGTTAGAAGAGACCCAGTACTTC. Translating gives CASSLFLLEETQYF. The whole variable domain, remainder taken from reference TRBV7-6 and TRBJ2-5, is GAGVSQSPRYKVTKRGQDVALRCDPISGHVSLYWYRQALGQGPEFLTYFNYEAQQDKSGLPNDRFSAERPEGSISTLTIQRTEQRDSAMYRCASSLFLLEETQYFGPGTRLLVL.

The rearrangement links TRBV6-5 to TRBJ1-1, with 7 positions matching TRBD1. In germline, CDR1 is MNHEY, CDR2 SVGAGI. CDR3 size: 15 residues. V dropped 6 bases and J dropped 2; count of bases not matched to a gene: 9. The DNA of the CDR3 is TGTGCCAGCAGAATACCGGGACAGATAAACACTGAAGCTTTCTTT. This gives the protein CASRIPGQINTEAFF.

This chain links TRBV15 with TRBJ1-2; D might be TRBD1 (5 bases). V shed 4 bases and J shed 3 bases, with 15 bases lying between them. Germline V lookup: CDR1 LNHNV, CDR2 YYDKDF (reference sequence). The CDR3 sequence is 15 residues long. CDR3 sequence reads: CATSTATAGDYGYTF. The CDR3 nucleotides are TGTGCCACCAGCACTGCGACAGCCGGGGACTATGGCTACACCTTC.

The chain couples TRBV15 to TRBJ2-1; the D gene is possibly TRBD2 (5 bases). CDR3 size: 15 residues. Germline V gene data show CDR1 as LNHNV and CDR2 as YYDKDF (reference sequence). The V end lost 0 bases, the J end lost 4 bases, and 10 bases lay between the germline ends. Written as DNA, the CDR3 is TGTGCCACCAGCAGAGACCTAGCTCGGTACAATGAGCAGTTCTTC. Amino acid sequence: CATSRDLARYNEQFF.

V and J are TRBV6-1 and TRBJ2-5, with a weak D call TRBD1 (6 bases). Trimming took off 4 bases at V and 5 bases at J, with 14 bases between the two ends. This CDR3 is 14 amino acids long. The germline gives CDR1 MNHNS, CDR2 SASEGT. CDR3: CASSGGQTRETQYF. Written as DNA, the CDR3 is TGTGCCAGCAGTGGGGGACAAACAAGGGAGACCCAGTACTTC.

This clone was seen a single time. This chain uses TRBV5-1 with TRBJ2-7; D is undetermined. This CDR3 comprises 13 residues. The germline V gene encodes CDR1 SGHRS and CDR2 YFSETQ. V was shortened by 2 bases and J by 3 bases, with 9 bases between the two germline ends. CDR3 sequence reads: CASSFAGYYEQYF. DNA for the CDR3: TGCGCCAGCAGCTTTGCAGGCTACTACGAGCAGTACTTC.

The chain carries TRBV19 and TRBJ2-3, with unresolved D. CDR3 length equals 12 residues. CDR1 LNHDA and CDR2 SQIVND come from the germline V gene (reference sequence). V was pared by 3 bases and J by 2 bases, with 3 bases between. For the CDR3, the DNA is TGTGCCAGTAGTATGTCCACAGATACGCAGTATTTT. Translation: CASSMSTDTQYF.

The chain couples TRBV19 to TRBJ1-3; D remains ambiguous. V was pared by 3 bases and J by 8 bases, with 11 bases between. This CDR3 is built from 13 residues. Germline CDR1 and CDR2: LNHDA and SQIVND (reference sequence). The CDR3 is CASSIYGGDTIYF. The CDR3 DNA follows: TGTGCCAGTAGTATTTATGGTGGGGACACCATATATTTT. The complete variable domain, with remaining parts taken from reference TRBV19 and TRBJ1-3, reads DGGITQSPKYLFRKEGQNVTLSCEQNLNHDAMYWYRQDPGQGLRLIYYSQIVNDFQKGDIAEGYSVSREKKESFPLTVTSAQKNPTAFYLCASSIYGGDTIYFGEGSWLTVV.

This sequence joins TRBV6-1 and TRBJ2-3; no clear D. Trimming left V 3 bases short and J 4 bases short, with 17 bases between. Germline CDR1 MNHNS, CDR2 SASEGT. This CDR3 has 16 amino acids. This CDR3 is CASSDPFAQEADTQYF. CDR3 in DNA: TGTGCCAGCAGTGACCCGTTCGCCCAAGAGGCAGATACGCAGTATTTT.

The chain uses TRBV27 and TRBJ2-5; no definite D call. The DNA end favors TRBJ2-7, so the J call may be wrong. CDR3 length: 14 amino acids. Germline V CDR1 and CDR2: MNHEY, SMNVEV (reference sequence). CDR3 sequence reads: CASSLQAAHYEQYF. CDR3 DNA: TGTGCCAGCAGTTTGCAGGCGGCCCACTACGAGCAGTACTTC.

The V gene is TRBV5-6, the J gene TRBJ1-2, with D possibly TRBD1 on 6 matching bases. V was clipped by 0 bases and J by 5 bases, with 14 bases between them. The CDR3 is 15 amino acids. Germline V lookup: CDR1 SGHDT, CDR2 YYEEEE. The CDR3 DNA reads TGTGCCAGCAGCTTGGGTGACAGGTTTCTTTATGGCTACACCTTC. It is translated as CASSLGDRFLYGYTF.

This rearrangement joins TRBV15 to TRBJ2-5; D not resolved. The length of the CDR3 is 15 residues. In germline, CDR1 is LNHNV, CDR2 YYDKDF (reference sequence). Trimming took off 5 bases at V and 1 base at J, with 14 bases between the two ends. CDR3 in DNA: TGTGCCACCAGCCTAGAGTTGGCAGCCCAAGAGACCCAGTACTTC. It translates to CATSLELAAQETQYF.

The CDR3 DNA reads as TGTGCCAGCAGCCCTATTAACGAAGAGCAGTTCTTC. It specifies CASSPINEEQFF. The gene calls are TRBV14 and TRBJ2-1, with D uncertain. Per germline, CDR1 SGHDN and CDR2 FVKESK. V was shortened by 4 bases and J by 10 bases, with 11 bases between the two germline ends. CDR3 length equals 12 residues.

This sequence joins TRBV27 and TRBJ1-2, with 8 bases fitting TRBD1. Per the germline V gene, CDR1 is MNHEY and CDR2 is SMNVEV (reference sequence). This CDR3 has 15 amino acids. The V gene end was trimmed by 5 bases and the J gene end by 8 bases; junction bases not matched to a gene: 13. Written as DNA, the CDR3 is TGTGCCAGCAGTCCCCGGGGGCAGGGGGCGCAGGGCTACACCTTC. Amino acids: CASSPRGQGAQGYTF.

This rearrangement joins TRBV6-6 to TRBJ1-2, with 8 bases that match TRBD1. J gave up 1 base and V 10 bases, and 14 bases lay outside the gene matches. Germline CDR1 reads MNHNY; CDR2 reads SVGAGI (reference sequence). The CDR3 is made up of 16 amino acids. CDR3 DNA sequence: TGTGCCACCACGGGACAGGCAACCCTTATTAACTATGGCTACACCTTC. It codes for CATTGQATLINYGYTF.

The chain recombines TRBV28 with TRBJ2-7, with 8 bases matching TRBD1. This CDR3 is built from 15 residues. Germline assignment: CDR1 MDHEN and CDR2 SYDVKM. The junction had 9 bases not matched to a gene; V was cut back by 4 bases and J by 4 bases. This CDR3 is CASSYGAGGQYEQYF. CDR3 bases: TGTGCCAGCAGTTACGGGGCAGGGGGCCAGTACGAGCAGTACTTC.

This clone was seen a handful of times. The rearrangement joins TRBV11-3 to TRBJ2-3; D not resolved. Trimming cost V 7 bases and J 0 bases, with 11 bases left between them. This CDR3 is built from 14 residues. Germline CDR1 is SGHNT and CDR2 is YENEEA. DNA for the CDR3: TGTGCCAGCAATCCAGCGCCAAGCACAGATACGCAGTATTTT. Amino acid sequence: CASNPAPSTDTQYF.

The chain carries TRBV19 and TRBJ1-5; D is uncertain. The V end was cut by 3 bases, the J end by 6 bases, with 12 bases between. CDR3 length equals 14 residues. Germline CDR1 reads LNHDA; CDR2 reads SQIVND (reference sequence). CDR3 loop: CASSIPGYGQPQHF. DNA of the CDR3: TGTGCCAGTAGTATCCCGGGGTACGGTCAGCCCCAGCATTTT.

In this sample, this clone turned up once. The CDR3 sequence: CASSLISGRAVNEQFF. CDR3 nucleotide sequence: TGTGCCAGCAGCCTAATTAGCGGGAGGGCCGTAAATGAGCAGTTCTTC. This chain links TRBV5-6 with TRBJ2-1, with 11 bases identical to TRBD2. Germline V gene sequence: CDR1 SGHDT, CDR2 YYEEEE. After removal of 4 bases from V and 7 bases from J, the junction contained 10 bases not matched to a gene. The CDR3 is made up of 16 amino acids.

This sequence joins TRBV5-1 and TRBJ2-7; D ambiguous. This CDR3 region has 12 residues. Germline loops: CDR1 SGHRS, CDR2 YFSETQ. V lost 2 bases and J 6 bases, leaving 9 bases between the germline ends. CDR3 loop: CASSLDLLEQYF. CDR3 DNA: TGCGCCAGCAGCTTAGACCTCCTCGAGCAGTACTTC.

This clone was counted between two and nine times. The V and J genes are TRBV5-1 and TRBJ1-1, with D possibly TRBD1 on 5 matching bases. Trimming left V 2 bases short and J 4 bases short, with 9 bases between. Germline CDR1 is SGHRS and CDR2 is YFSETQ. The CDR3 extends over 13 amino acids. The CDR3 DNA sequence: TGCGCCAGCAGCTTCGAGGGGACCACTGAAGCTTTCTTT. Encoded protein: CASSFEGTTEAFF.

The gene calls are TRBV19 and TRBJ2-7; 10 bases are a match to TRBD2. This CDR3 contains 15 residues. The germline CDR1 and CDR2 sequences are LNHDA and SQIVND (reference sequence). The V and J ends lost 3 bases and 4 bases, in that order; junction bases with no gene match: 6. CDR3 sequence (DNA): TGTGCCAGTAGTATTGGAGCGGGGGGGCCGTACGAGCAGTACTTC. Protein: CASSIGAGGPYEQYF.